Listed below are T cell receptor beta chains from one sample, sequenced in a study of Ad26.COV2.S vaccination and SARS-CoV-2 variants. Only in-frame clones appear in the TCRdb table, and some are missing; sequencing was by immunoSEQ multiplex PCR. The data hold 400,000 or so clones, with approximately 91% observed a single time. The sample was peripheral blood, taken in a trial of Ad26.COV2.S vaccine versus placebo. These receptor sequences come from a person between 18 and 65 years old who received the Ad26.COV2.S COVID-19 vaccine or a placebo. Each CDR3 is given with its conserved first and last residue. The D gene is left open where the match is weak. The listing skips clone size in some rows; elsewhere it reads once, few, many or a size class.

j_gene: TRBJ2-3; v_gene: TRBV11-2; d_gene: -; abundance: -; CDR3aa: CASSLAESLPYF; CDR3nt: TGTGCCAGCAGCTTAGCAGAGAGTTTGCCGTATTTT
j_gene: TRBJ1-1; v_gene: TRBV24-1; d_gene: TRBD1; abundance: -; CDR3aa: CATSDSTGGNTEAFF; CDR3nt: TGTGCCACCAGTGATTCGACAGGGGGTAACACTGAAGCTTTCTTT
j_gene: TRBJ1-2; v_gene: TRBV5-4; d_gene: -; abundance: -; CDR3aa: CASSLTSSYGYTF; CDR3nt: TGTGCCAGCAGCCTGACATCCTCCTATGGCTACACCTTC
j_gene: TRBJ2-3; v_gene: TRBV7-9; d_gene: TRBD2; abundance: -; CDR3aa: CASSLVAGRGTDTQYF; CDR3nt: TGTGCCAGCAGCTTAGTGGCGGGGAGGGGCACAGATACGCAGTATTTT
j_gene: TRBJ2-7; v_gene: TRBV7-2; d_gene: TRBD1; abundance: once; CDR3aa: CASTLSQGAVYEQYF; CDR3nt: TGTGCCAGCACCTTGAGTCAGGGGGCGGTTTACGAGCAGTACTTC
j_gene: TRBJ1-2; v_gene: TRBV25-1; d_gene: -; abundance: -; CDR3aa: CASSDPLQGSEDYGYTF; CDR3nt: TGTGCCAGCAGTGACCCCCTACAGGGAAGTGAGGACTATGGCTACACCTTC
j_gene: TRBJ2-1; v_gene: TRBV2; d_gene: -; abundance: -; CDR3aa: CASRGDTNEQFF; CDR3nt: TGTGCCAGCAGGGGGGATACAAATGAGCAGTTCTTC
j_gene: TRBJ1-1; v_gene: TRBV4-2; d_gene: -; abundance: -; CDR3aa: CASSQAGGMNTEAFF; CDR3nt: TGTGCCAGCAGCCAAGCGGGGGGAATGAACACTGAAGCTTTCTTT
j_gene: TRBJ1-1; v_gene: TRBV5-4; d_gene: -; abundance: once; CDR3aa: CASSLTQGRTEAFF; CDR3nt: TGTGCCAGCAGCTTAACTCAGGGGCGAACTGAAGCTTTCTTT
j_gene: TRBJ1-2; v_gene: TRBV6-5; d_gene: -; abundance: -; CDR3aa: CASSYTENYGYTF; CDR3nt: TGTGCCAGCAGCTACACAGAAAACTATGGCTACACCTTC
j_gene: TRBJ2-1; v_gene: TRBV10-1; d_gene: TRBD2; abundance: -; CDR3aa: CASSNLAGNNEQFF; CDR3nt: TGCGCCAGCAGCAACCTAGCGGGGAACAATGAGCAGTTCTTC
j_gene: TRBJ2-5; v_gene: TRBV11-2; d_gene: TRBD2; abundance: -; CDR3aa: CASSRIAGGETQYF; CDR3nt: TGTGCCAGCAGCCGGATAGCGGGCGGGGAGACCCAGTACTTC
j_gene: TRBJ1-2; v_gene: TRBV4-3; d_gene: -; abundance: -; CDR3aa: CASSHRHSGGIYGYTF; CDR3nt: TGCGCCAGCAGCCACCGCCATAGCGGGGGGATCTATGGCTACACCTTC
j_gene: TRBJ2-1; v_gene: TRBV2; d_gene: -; abundance: -; CDR3aa: CASSDGRGPYNEQFF; CDR3nt: TGTGCCAGCAGTGATGGGAGGGGGCCGTACAATGAGCAGTTCTTC
j_gene: TRBJ1-1; v_gene: TRBV7-9; d_gene: -; abundance: once; CDR3aa: CASSYRGMNTEAFF; CDR3nt: TGTGCCAGCAGCTACCGAGGGATGAACACTGAAGCTTTCTTT
j_gene: TRBJ1-6; v_gene: TRBV30; d_gene: TRBD1; abundance: -; CDR3aa: CAWSAGQNNSPLHF; CDR3nt: TGTGCCTGGAGTGCGGGACAGAATAATTCACCCCTCCACTTT
j_gene: TRBJ1-1; v_gene: TRBV18; d_gene: -; abundance: once; CDR3aa: CASSPRNLVPEAFF; CDR3nt: TGTGCCAGCTCACCACGGAACTTGGTGCCTGAAGCTTTCTTT
j_gene: TRBJ1-2; v_gene: TRBV20-1; d_gene: -; abundance: -; CDR3aa: CSASSEYGGYTF; CDR3nt: TGCAGTGCTAGTTCGGAGTACGGAGGCTACACCTTC
j_gene: TRBJ1-1; v_gene: TRBV12-3/TRBV12-4; d_gene: -; abundance: -; CDR3aa: CASSRHLNTEAFF; CDR3nt: TGTGCCAGCAGCAGACACCTGAACACTGAAGCTTTCTTT
j_gene: TRBJ2-7; v_gene: TRBV2; d_gene: -; abundance: -; CDR3aa: CASNTGTLRYEQYF; CDR3nt: TGTGCCAGCAACACCGGGACATTACGATACGAGCAGTACTTC
j_gene: TRBJ2-6; v_gene: TRBV5-1; d_gene: TRBD1; abundance: -; CDR3aa: CASSRGTGGVLGSGANVLTF; CDR3nt: TGCGCCAGCAGCCGGGGCACAGGGGGCGTTTTGGGCTCTGGGGCCAACGTCCTGACTTTC
j_gene: TRBJ2-1; v_gene: TRBV7-9; d_gene: TRBD1; abundance: -; CDR3aa: CASSLAAKQGITNEQFF; CDR3nt: TGTGCCAGCAGCTTAGCGGCTAAACAGGGGATCACCAATGAGCAGTTCTTC
j_gene: TRBJ1-3; v_gene: TRBV29-1; d_gene: -; abundance: -; CDR3aa: CSYSESNGNTIYF; CDR3nt: TGCAGCTATAGTGAGTCGAACGGAAACACCATATATTTT
j_gene: TRBJ2-7; v_gene: TRBV10-1; d_gene: -; abundance: -; CDR3aa: CASSESGLTYEQYF; CDR3nt: TGCGCCAGCAGTGAGTCCGGACTGACCTACGAGCAGTACTTC
j_gene: TRBJ1-2; v_gene: TRBV11-2; d_gene: TRBD1; abundance: -; CDR3aa: CASSRQGSSRTF; CDR3nt: TGTGCCAGCAGCCGACAGGGATCAAGCCGCACCTTC
j_gene: TRBJ1-2; v_gene: TRBV5-4; d_gene: -; abundance: -; CDR3aa: CASTLGRAGNYGYTF; CDR3nt: TGTGCCAGCACCCTTGGTCGTGCAGGGAACTATGGCTACACCTTC
j_gene: TRBJ2-3; v_gene: TRBV7-2; d_gene: -; abundance: -; CDR3aa: CASSLTGYTQYF; CDR3nt: TGTGCCAGCAGCTTAACGGGGTATACGCAGTATTTT
j_gene: TRBJ1-5; v_gene: TRBV2; d_gene: TRBD1; abundance: -; CDR3aa: CASSGDRGHQPQHF; CDR3nt: TGTGCCAGCAGTGGGGACAGGGGGCATCAGCCCCAGCATTTT
j_gene: TRBJ2-2; v_gene: TRBV7-6; d_gene: TRBD2; abundance: -; CDR3aa: CASSREASGNTGELFF; CDR3nt: TGTGCCAGCAGCAGGGAGGCTAGCGGGAACACCGGGGAGCTGTTTTTT
j_gene: TRBJ2-7; v_gene: TRBV6-1; d_gene: TRBD2; abundance: -; CDR3aa: CASSEPGGNEQYF; CDR3nt: TGTGCCAGCAGTGAGCCGGGAGGGAACGAGCAGTACTTC
j_gene: TRBJ2-3; v_gene: TRBV6-5; d_gene: -; abundance: -; CDR3aa: CASSFSLEPSTDTQYF; CDR3nt: TGTGCCAGCAGTTTCTCACTAGAGCCTAGCACAGATACGCAGTATTTT
j_gene: TRBJ1-5; v_gene: TRBV6-2/TRBV6-3; d_gene: -; abundance: -; CDR3aa: CASSHLGQSHQPQHF; CDR3nt: TGTGCCAGCAGCCACCTTGGACAGTCCCATCAGCCCCAGCATTTT
j_gene: TRBJ2-5; v_gene: TRBV5-1; d_gene: TRBD1; abundance: -; CDR3aa: CASSLGQGPPQGTQYF; CDR3nt: TGCGCCAGCAGCTTGGGACAGGGGCCGCCCCAAGGGACCCAGTACTTC
j_gene: TRBJ1-3; v_gene: TRBV10-3; d_gene: -; abundance: -; CDR3aa: CAISALGQWSSGNTIYF; CDR3nt: TGTGCCATCAGCGCTCTAGGGCAGTGGAGCTCTGGAAACACCATATATTTT
j_gene: TRBJ2-3; v_gene: TRBV5-8; d_gene: -; abundance: once; CDR3aa: CASSFGQSTDTQYF; CDR3nt: TGTGCCAGCAGCTTTGGACAGAGCACAGATACGCAGTATTTT
j_gene: TRBJ2-2; v_gene: TRBV23-1; d_gene: TRBD1; abundance: -; CDR3aa: CASSRKQGAGNTGELFF; CDR3nt: TGCGCCAGCAGTCGAAAACAGGGGGCGGGGAACACCGGGGAGCTGTTTTTT
j_gene: TRBJ1-1; v_gene: TRBV19; d_gene: TRBD1; abundance: -; CDR3aa: CASSTWTGGDTEAFF; CDR3nt: TGTGCCAGTAGTACGTGGACAGGCGGAGATACTGAAGCTTTCTTT
j_gene: TRBJ1-1; v_gene: TRBV5-1; d_gene: -; abundance: -; CDR3aa: CASSLEGTSTEAFF; CDR3nt: TGCGCCAGCAGCTTGGAGGGTACGAGCACTGAAGCTTTCTTT
j_gene: TRBJ2-7; v_gene: TRBV10-1; d_gene: TRBD1; abundance: -; CDR3aa: CASSGDRAYEQYF; CDR3nt: TGCGCCAGCAGCGGGGACAGAGCTTACGAGCAGTACTTC
j_gene: TRBJ1-2; v_gene: TRBV5-5; d_gene: -; abundance: few; CDR3aa: CASSPGVGAALNYGYTF; CDR3nt: TGTGCCAGCAGCCCGGGGGTGGGGGCAGCTCTTAACTATGGCTACACCTTC
j_gene: TRBJ2-4; v_gene: TRBV3-1/TRBV3-2; d_gene: -; abundance: -; CDR3aa: CASSQVGQGKRNIQYF; CDR3nt: TGTGCCAGCAGCCAAGTCGGTCAGGGGAAAAGAAACATTCAGTACTTC
j_gene: TRBJ2-2; v_gene: TRBV2; d_gene: TRBD2; abundance: -; CDR3aa: CASRPRGSGSKNTGELFF; CDR3nt: TGTGCCAGCAGGCCCCGAGGTAGCGGGTCAAAGAACACCGGGGAGCTGTTTTTT
j_gene: TRBJ1-1; v_gene: TRBV4-1; d_gene: -; abundance: once; CDR3aa: CASSQDRIANTEAFF; CDR3nt: TGCGCCAGCAGCCAAGATCGGATTGCGAACACTGAAGCTTTCTTT
j_gene: TRBJ2-2; v_gene: TRBV7-2; d_gene: TRBD1; abundance: once; CDR3aa: CASSPQGHTGELFF; CDR3nt: TGTGCCAGCAGCCCACAGGGGCACACCGGGGAGCTGTTTTTT
j_gene: TRBJ2-6; v_gene: TRBV7-9; d_gene: TRBD1; abundance: -; CDR3aa: CASSLLGQGTRGANVLTF; CDR3nt: TGTGCCAGCAGCTTATTGGGACAGGGTACTAGAGGGGCCAACGTCCTGACTTTC
j_gene: TRBJ1-5; v_gene: TRBV6-5; d_gene: TRBD1; abundance: once; CDR3aa: CASMRQGTNQPQHF; CDR3nt: TGTGCCAGTATGAGACAGGGGACCAATCAGCCCCAGCATTTT
j_gene: TRBJ1-2; v_gene: TRBV6-5; d_gene: -; abundance: -; CDR3aa: CASSYSPRGYGYTF; CDR3nt: TGTGCCAGCAGTTACTCGCCCCGGGGCTATGGCTACACCTTC
j_gene: TRBJ2-7; v_gene: TRBV27; d_gene: TRBD1; abundance: -; CDR3aa: CASRGTGGSYEQYF; CDR3nt: TGTGCCAGCAGGGGGACAGGTGGTTCCTACGAGCAGTACTTC
j_gene: TRBJ2-1; v_gene: TRBV11-2; d_gene: TRBD1; abundance: -; CDR3aa: CASSPNLRDRATNEQFF; CDR3nt: TGTGCCAGCAGCCCAAACCTCCGGGACAGGGCTACGAATGAGCAGTTCTTC
j_gene: TRBJ2-5; v_gene: TRBV4-1; d_gene: -; abundance: -; CDR3aa: CASSQGMRETQYF; CDR3nt: TGCGCCAGCAGCCAAGGGATGCGAGAGACCCAGTACTTC
j_gene: TRBJ1-1; v_gene: TRBV12-3/TRBV12-4; d_gene: -; abundance: -; CDR3aa: CASSRRGNTEAFF; CDR3nt: TGTGCCAGCAGCCGCAGGGGGAACACTGAAGCTTTCTTT
j_gene: TRBJ1-1; v_gene: TRBV5-1; d_gene: -; abundance: -; CDR3aa: CASSGGHLNTEAFF; CDR3nt: TGCGCCAGCAGCGGGGGACACCTGAACACTGAAGCTTTCTTT
j_gene: TRBJ2-1; v_gene: TRBV10-3; d_gene: TRBD2; abundance: -; CDR3aa: CATSLAGSYNEQFF; CDR3nt: TGTGCCACCTCACTAGCGGGGTCCTACAATGAGCAGTTCTTC
j_gene: TRBJ1-4; v_gene: TRBV6-5; d_gene: -; abundance: -; CDR3aa: CASRALLRTEKLFF; CDR3nt: TGTGCCAGCAGGGCTCTACTAAGGACTGAAAAACTGTTTTTT
j_gene: TRBJ2-7; v_gene: TRBV5-1; d_gene: -; abundance: -; CDR3aa: CASTSVFYEQYF; CDR3nt: TGCGCCAGCACCTCGGTCTTCTACGAGCAGTACTTC